The T cell receptor (beta chain) under discussion was sequenced for a study of shared clonotypes between healthy human individuals. The data were produced by immunoSEQ multiplex PCR, yet TCRdb's version contains in-frame clones alone and is incomplete. The sample records some 480,000 clones, 65% to 80% being singletons. The germline V gene encodes CDR1 MDHEN and CDR2 SYDVKM. The CDR3 spans 17 residues. The V and J ends lost 6 bases and 0 bases, in that order; junction bases with no gene match: 12. This clonotype was sampled from a middle-aged woman in good health. Some clones in this sample may be carry-over from other donors' samples. Sequencing was performed on PBMCs. The chain carries TRBV28 and TRBJ2-3, with 7 bases aligning to TRBD2. The CDR3 DNA sequence: TGTGCCAGCAGCCCCCCGGGGCTAGCGGCTAGCACAGATACGCAGTATTTT. Translation gives CASSPPGLAASTDTQYF.